This T cell receptor beta chain was profiled in a study of CD8+CD57+ T cells in acquired aplastic anemia. On the study more broadly: Roughly 3.2 ug was the average amount of DNA from sorted CD4+ and CD8+ cells. Study results and caveats: Overlapping CD8+ CDR3 repertoires of patients and controls contained twenty-nine shared sequences. Statistical testing detected no significant gap in CD8+ Simpson's diversity between patients and controls.

Template material for TCR beta VDJ and CDR3 profiling consisted of genomic DNA. TCRdb independently ran MiXCR on the reads; one entry per CDR3 protein. The sample lists 150,000 to 200,000 distinct CDR3 sequences, over 60% occurring once. This clonotype was seen a single time. Its antigen is unidentified. The CDR3 totals 15 residues. In germline, CDR1 is SGHTA, CDR2 FQGNSA. V was clipped by 3 bases and J by 4 bases, with 13 bases between them. Sequencing was carried out using sorted CD4+, CD8+, or CD8+CD57+ T cells (not recorded which) from PBMCs. V is TRBV7-2 and J is TRBJ1-5; D ambiguous. The origin of this receptor is a human donor with severe aplastic anemia or a healthy control (not recorded which). The CDR3 DNA sequence: TGTGCCAGCAGCTTGGACGGTTACCCGAATCAGCCCCAGCATTTT. Amino acids: CASSLDGYPNQPQHF.